One sample yielded the 2 T cell receptor beta chains listed below, sequenced in a study of metastatic and nonmetastatic thyroid tumors. TCRdb used MiXCR to call clones anew from the PCR reads. The sample includes under 20,000 clones, about 33% of them seen just once. There were no patients who had received any treatment before thyroid surgery. Sequences were obtained from tumor tissue. These receptors were obtained from a male donor with papillary thyroid cancer or a benign thyroid nodule (not recorded which). Some clones in this sample may be carry-over from other donors' samples.

There are a few counts of this clone. The chain recombines TRBV7-2 with TRBJ2-1; 10 bases map to TRBD2. In germline, CDR1 is SGHTA, CDR2 FQGNSA. With 6 bases clipped from V and 7 bases from J, the junction kept 9 bases outside the gene matches. The length of the CDR3 is 15 residues. The CDR3 DNA is TGTGCCAGCAGACTGAGCGGGGGGGCCTCGAATGAGCAGTTCTTC. Protein: CASRLSGGASNEQFF.

This clone has a handful of counts. The chain combines TRBV24-1 with TRBJ2-5, with a possible D match to TRBD2 (6 bases). Trimming pared 4 bases from V and 13 bases from J, leaving 18 bases between. Germline values: CDR1 KGHDR, CDR2 SFDVKD. The CDR3 contains 13 residues. The DNA for the CDR3 is TGTGCCACCAGTGACCCCGGGACTGGCCCCCTGTACTTC. Its protein product is CATSDPGTGPLYF.